This T cell receptor (beta chain) came from a study of beta chain features in type 1 diabetes (dated by TCRdb to about 2018). General notes on the study: Patients and healthy donors did not differ in mean age, gender distribution, total cell number or subset yield. A total of roughly 100,000,000 sorted cells were examined across all samples, and the number of cells per subset was strongly correlated with RNA yield. In the study, TCRB repertoires of sorted circulating CD4+ T cell subsets from recently diagnosed type 1 diabetes patients were compared with those of matched healthy donors. Regulatory and stem cell-like memory subsets were obtained from only 8 patients and roughly 8 healthy donors, while naive and central memory subsets were obtained from all 28 donors. Here is what the overall study found, with its caveats: Because the HLA sub-analyses included only small numbers of individuals, any influence of HLA type on TCRB rearrangement was left unresolved. Naive, central memory and regulatory TCRB repertoires appeared to be more similar among patients than among healthy donors. At VDJ recombination sites, patients with type 1 diabetes made fewer insertions and deleted more nucleotides, a pattern implying thymic rearrangement abnormalities. Because cDNA was sequenced instead of genomic DNA, highly expressing activated cells could be over-represented, though the groups showed no difference in activation or CD3 levels. Type 1 diabetes patients showed a moderate but significant shortening of TCRB CDR3 length in all four CD4+ subsets. Shorter templates might be favored by PCR, yet because patient and control samples were amplified and corrected together, any such skew would affect both groups equally.

From each donor, a single peripheral blood sample of approximately 0.11 L on average was drawn into heparinised tubes. Using a panel that included CD45RO, CCR7, CD25, CD127, CD95 and CD27, naive, central memory, regulatory and stem cell-like memory CD4+ T cells were sorted on a BD FACSAria II. Purity was above 98% for every sorted population. PBMCs were isolated right away by Lymphoprep density gradient centrifugation and were stained directly, without culture. So that batch effects would be minimized, each experiment stained and sorted samples in pairs, pairing one healthy donor with one patient. All of the isolated RNA was reverse transcribed with the High Capacity cDNA Reverse Transcription Kit, so expressed TCRB transcripts were sequenced. Deep immunoSEQ sequencing was applied to naive, central memory and regulatory T cell samples, giving an average of roughly 3.6 million total reads per sample. Sorted cells were lysed in RLT buffer, and RNA was extracted using DNase-treated RNeasy Micro or Mini kits according to cell number. Each cell subset was processed separately to prevent cross-contamination, with patient and healthy donor samples processed together. The immunoSEQ multiplex PCR was used to amplify TCRB sequences from cDNA, yielding 87-bp fragments that span the CDR3 region. Sequencing of the amplicons was done on the Illumina HiSeq platform. As for the original processing: PCR bias was computationally corrected using synthetic template baselines, reads within Hamming distance 2 were collapsed, and singletons that could not be merged were discarded. By aligning reads against IMGT, V, D and J genes, CDR3 length, and insertions or deletions at six rearrangement sites were assigned. Clonotype counts were normalized to sorted cell number within each subset before computing true diversity and Gini coefficients with the tcR R package. The overlap coefficient, calculated on TCRB nucleotide sequences, was used to measure repertoire sharing. Out-of-frame TCRB sequences from naive cells were analyzed to stand in for the pre-selection repertoire. Held by TCRdb, this immuneACCESS table contains in-frame sequences only and omits some clones. Under half of the omission traces to an unresolved V gene where checked; the cause of the rest is unknown. The D gene and trimming were derived from the DNA, and the V and J assignments and clone size from that table. The sample table lists some 900,000 clones, 17% of them with a count of one. In total, the top ten clones hold about 0.02% of the sample.

Turning to this clone: Its antigen remains undetermined. A junction boundary mismatches the germline segment, possibly from a read error.

The CDR3 runs 20 residues from the cysteine to the phenylalanine. Only the CDR3 part of the read is kept: 60 bases, read in frame from the first base. CDR1 and CDR2 (SNHLY, FYNNEI) derive from the germline V gene. Recombination joined TRBV2 with TRBJ2-2; TRBD1 might be the D gene, on 6 matching bases. Material: naive CD4+ T cells from blood. What the cell subset or site label conveys for this sample: true naive CD4+ T cells. This sequence was found in a young woman in good health. The DNA is as follows: TGTGCCAGCAGTAAAGCGTATCCGGGACACTCGAAACTCCAAACCGGGGAGCTGTTTTTT. The resulting protein is CASSKAYPGHSKLQTGELFF. Outside the CDR3, residues come from the reference TRBV2 and TRBJ2-2 proteins, so the full variable domain is: EPEVTQTPSHQVTQMGQEVILRCVPISNHLYFYWYRQILGQKVEFLVSFYNNEISEKSEIFDDQFSVERPDGSNFTLKIRSTKLEDSAMYFCASSKAYPGHSKLQTGELFFGEGSRLTVL.